What follows describes a single TCR beta chain. What it binds is not known. Germline loops: CDR1 SGHTA, CDR2 FQGTGA. Trimming pared 5 bases from V and 2 bases from J, leaving 9 bases between. The CDR3 is 13 amino acids. With 60 Vbeta and 13 Jbeta primers, the PCR was carried out. The method was immunoSEQ multiplex PCR; TCRdb's version includes in-frame clones alone and lacks a portion of them. The sample records approximately 210,000 clones, 75% to 85% being singletons. This sample is part of a study of cytomegalovirus exposure and HLA in healthy donors. General observations from the study: The study labeled 150 or so TCR beta chains cytomegalovirus-associated.

Sequenced material: PBMCs. This TCR was recovered from a woman aged 50 to 60 in good health and CMV-seronegative. V and J are TRBV7-3 and TRBJ1-1, with D possibly matching TRBD1 (5 bases). The CDR3 nucleotides read TGTGCCAGCAGCCCGGGGGGAAACACTGAAGCTTTCTTT. Protein product: CASSPGGNTEAFF.